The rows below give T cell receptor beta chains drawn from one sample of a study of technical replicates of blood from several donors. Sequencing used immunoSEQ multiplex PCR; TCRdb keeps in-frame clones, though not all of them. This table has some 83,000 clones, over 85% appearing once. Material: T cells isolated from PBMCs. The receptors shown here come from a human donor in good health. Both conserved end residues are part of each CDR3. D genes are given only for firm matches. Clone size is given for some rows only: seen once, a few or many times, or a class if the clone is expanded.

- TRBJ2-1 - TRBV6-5 CASSQPNLGVHEQFF TGTGCCAGCAGTCAGCCCAACCTAGGGGTTCATGAGCAGTTCTTC
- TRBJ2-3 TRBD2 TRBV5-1 CASSLEAGWGDTQYF TGCGCCAGCAGCTTGGAAGCGGGATGGGGAGATACGCAGTATTTT
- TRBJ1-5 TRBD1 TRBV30 CAWSEGAGQPQHF TGTGCCTGGAGTGAGGGGGCAGGTCAGCCCCAGCATTTT
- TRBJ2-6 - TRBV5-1 CASSLVPGRISGANVLTF TGCGCCAGCAGCTTGGTACCAGGGCGTATCTCTGGGGCCAACGTCCTGACTTTC
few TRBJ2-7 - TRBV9 CASSGTEAEQYF TGTGCCAGCAGCGGGACAGAGGCCGAGCAGTACTTC
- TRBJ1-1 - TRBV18 CASSARTVMNTEAFF TGTGCCAGCTCAGCCCGGACAGTCATGAACACTGAAGCTTTCTTT
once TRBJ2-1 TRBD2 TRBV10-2 CASGELAGVRNEQFF TGCGCCAGCGGCGAACTAGCGGGAGTGAGGAATGAGCAGTTCTTC
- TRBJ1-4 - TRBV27 CASSSFTGWGNEKLFF TGTGCCAGCAGTTCCTTCACAGGGTGGGGCAATGAAAAACTGTTTTTT
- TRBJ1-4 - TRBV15 CATSRDMGRKLFF TGTGCCACCAGCAGAGATATGGGGAGGAAACTGTTTTTT
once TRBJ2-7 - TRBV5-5 CASSLVSEPTFYEQYF TGTGCCAGCAGCTTGGTGTCGGAGCCAACCTTCTACGAGCAGTACTTC
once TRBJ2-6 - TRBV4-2 CASSQDADRRPSGANVLTF TGTGCCAGCAGCCAAGATGCTGACAGAAGACCCTCTGGGGCCAACGTCCTGACTTTC
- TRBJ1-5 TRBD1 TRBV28 CASTPSPGQVYSNQPQHF TGTGCCAGCACCCCCTCACCGGGACAGGTCTATAGCAATCAGCCCCAGCATTTT
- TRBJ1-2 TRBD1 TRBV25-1 CASRGTGLNYGYTF TGTGCCAGCAGGGGGACAGGCTTAAACTATGGCTACACCTTC
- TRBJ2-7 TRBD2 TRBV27 CASSFRAGGPYEQYF TGTGCCAGCAGTTTCCGAGCGGGAGGGCCTTACGAGCAGTACTTC
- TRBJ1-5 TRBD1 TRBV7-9 CASSLTGGRDQPQHF TGTGCCAGCAGCTTAACAGGGGGTCGGGATCAGCCCCAGCATTTT
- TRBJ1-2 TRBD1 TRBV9 CASSVARDRVVGYGYTF TGTGCCAGCAGCGTAGCCCGGGACAGGGTTGTAGGCTATGGCTACACCTTC
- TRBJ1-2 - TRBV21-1 CASSKEQHGGYTF TGTGCCAGCAGCAAAGAACAGCACGGTGGCTACACCTTC
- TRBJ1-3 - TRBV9 CASSVGESGNTIYF TGTGCCAGCAGCGTAGGAGAATCTGGAAACACCATATATTTT
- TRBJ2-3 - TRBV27 CASSYERASADTQYF TGTGCCAGCAGTTATGAGCGGGCGAGTGCAGATACGCAGTATTTT
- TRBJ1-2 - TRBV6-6 CASSYSSLLARDGYTF TGTGCCAGCAGTTACTCGAGTTTGCTCGCCCGGGATGGCTACACCTTC
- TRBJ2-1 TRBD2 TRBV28 CASSGYSGSSYNEQFF TGTGCCAGCAGTGGCTATAGCGGGAGCTCCTACAATGAGCAGTTCTTC
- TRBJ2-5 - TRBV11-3 CASSLVRGSGETQYF TGTGCCAGCAGCTTAGTAAGGGGGTCAGGGGAGACCCAGTACTTC
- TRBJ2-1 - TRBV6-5 CASRQDRLLYNEQFF TGTGCCAGCAGACAAGACAGGTTACTCTACAATGAGCAGTTCTTC
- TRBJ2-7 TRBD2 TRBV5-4 CASSRTSGGAYEQYF TGTGCCAGCAGCCGGACTAGCGGGGGGGCCTACGAGCAGTACTTC
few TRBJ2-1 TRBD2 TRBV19 CASRAGTLYNEQFF TGTGCCAGTAGAGCGGGGACTCTCTACAATGAGCAGTTCTTC
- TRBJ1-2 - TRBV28 CASIQTRDTIYFF TGTGCCAGCATCCAAACCCGGGACACGATCTATTTCTTC
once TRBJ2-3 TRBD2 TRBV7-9 CASSPGTSGRGTFF TGTGCCAGCAGCCCTGGGACTAGCGGGAGGGGTACCTTTTTT
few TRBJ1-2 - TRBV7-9 CASSLATGIYTF TGTGCCAGCAGCTTAGCTACAGGCATCTACACCTTC
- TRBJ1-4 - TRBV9 CASSVGLSGGATGATNEKLFF TGTGCCAGCAGCGTGGGTCTTAGTGGGGGGGCCACCGGTGCAACTAATGAAAAACTGTTTTTT
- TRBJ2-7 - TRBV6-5 CASSTPGEGYEQYF TGTGCCAGCAGTACCCCAGGGGAAGGATACGAGCAGTACTTC
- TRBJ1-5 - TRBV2 CASSEGRGPQPQHF TGTGCCAGCAGTGAAGGGAGGGGCCCTCAGCCCCAGCATTTT
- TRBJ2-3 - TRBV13 CASSLNSPTDTQYF TGTGCCAGCAGCTTGAACAGCCCCACAGATACGCAGTATTTT
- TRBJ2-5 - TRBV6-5 CASNDAASRGTQYF TGTGCCAGCAACGACGCGGCTAGCCGAGGGACCCAGTACTTC
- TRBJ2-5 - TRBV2 CASSGPLEAQYF TGTGCCAGCAGTGGGCCCCTTGAGGCCCAGTACTTC
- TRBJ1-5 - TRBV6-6 CASSYTVPPPQHF TGTGCCAGCAGTTACACTGTCCCTCCGCCCCAGCATTTT
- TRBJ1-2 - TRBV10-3 CAISLTLDPTNYGYTF TGTGCCATCAGTCTGACACTTGACCCTACTAACTATGGCTACACCTTC
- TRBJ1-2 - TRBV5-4 CASSLGGVANYGYTF TGTGCCAGCAGCTTGGGCGGGGTAGCTAACTATGGCTACACCTTC
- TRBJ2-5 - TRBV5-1 CASSLLPTTQETQYF TGCGCCAGCAGCTTGCTTCCGACTACCCAAGAGACCCAGTACTTC
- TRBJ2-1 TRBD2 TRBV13 CASSLGTSGRTYNEQFF TGTGCCAGCAGCTTAGGTACTAGCGGGAGAACCTACAATGAGCAGTTCTTC
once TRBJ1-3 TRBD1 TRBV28 CASSLSAGTVRNTIYF TGTGCCAGCAGTTTATCGGCCGGGACAGTGAGAAACACCATATATTTT
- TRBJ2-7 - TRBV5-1 CASSLSGRLRTQLSYEQYF TGCGCCAGCAGCTTATCGGGGAGGCTTCGCACCCAACTTTCCTACGAGCAGTACTTC
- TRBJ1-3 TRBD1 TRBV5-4 CASSSGQNSGNTIYF TGTGCCAGCAGCTCGGGACAGAACTCTGGAAACACCATATATTTT
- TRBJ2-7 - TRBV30 CAWTSFRGEQYF TGTGCCTGGACCTCCTTTCGAGGCGAGCAGTACTTC
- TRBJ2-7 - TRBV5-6 CASSLFGSSYEQYF TGTGCCAGCAGCTTGTTCGGTAGCTCCTACGAGCAGTACTTC
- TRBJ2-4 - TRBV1 CTSSQEWGRLAARGQTKNIQYF TGCACCAGCAGCCAAGAATGGGGGCGCCTAGCCGCCCGTGGCCAAACCAAAAACATTCAGTACTTC
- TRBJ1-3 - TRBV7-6 CASTTGSGNTIYF TGTGCCAGCACCACGGGGTCTGGAAACACCATATATTTT
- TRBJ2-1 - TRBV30 CAWSAFLRSSYNEQFF TGTGCCTGGAGTGCCTTCCTTCGGAGCTCCTACAATGAGCAGTTCTTC
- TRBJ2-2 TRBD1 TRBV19 CASSTGTGHTGELFF TGTGCCAGTAGTACCGGGACAGGGCACACCGGGGAGCTGTTTTTT
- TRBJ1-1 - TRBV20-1 CSARSERAFF TGCAGTGCTAGGAGTGAGAGGGCTTTCTTT
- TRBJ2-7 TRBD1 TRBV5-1 CASSWGQVGEQYF TGCGCCAGCAGCTGGGGACAGGTTGGCGAGCAGTACTTC
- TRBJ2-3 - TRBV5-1 CASSLGSTTDTQYF TGCGCCAGCAGCTTGGGATCTACCACAGATACGCAGTATTTT
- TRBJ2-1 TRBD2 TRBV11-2 CAIAESLAGAINEQFF TGTGCCATAGCGGAGTCCTTGGCGGGAGCGATCAATGAGCAGTTCTTC
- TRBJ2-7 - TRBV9 CASSVDPYSYPYSYEQYF TGTGCCAGCAGCGTAGACCCCTACTCCTATCCCTACTCCTACGAGCAGTACTTC
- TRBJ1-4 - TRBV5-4 CASSSVPGHATNEKLFF TGTGCCAGCAGCTCTGTCCCGGGACACGCAACTAATGAAAAACTGTTTTTT
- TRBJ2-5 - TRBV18 CASSPILQETQYF TGTGCCAGCTCACCAATCCTCCAAGAGACCCAGTACTTC
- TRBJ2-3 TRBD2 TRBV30 CAWRAGTSGSHDTQYF TGTGCCTGGAGGGCCGGGACTAGCGGATCCCACGATACGCAGTATTTT
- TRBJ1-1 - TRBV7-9 CASSLQAQVHTEAFF TGTGCCAGCAGCTTACAGGCACAGGTCCACACTGAAGCTTTCTTT
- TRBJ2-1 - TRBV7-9 CASSLSTGLFYEQFF TGTGCCAGCAGCTTATCGACTGGTCTTTTTTATGAGCAGTTCTTC
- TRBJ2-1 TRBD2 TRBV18 CASSPLAGGSSYNEQFF TGTGCCAGCTCACCTCTCGCAGGCGGGAGCTCCTACAATGAGCAGTTCTTC